Listed below are T cell receptor beta chains from one sample, sequenced in a study of early T cells in non-severe SARS-CoV-2 infection. Using its own MiXCR run on the 5' RACE reads, TCRdb lists one record per CDR3 protein. Of fewer than 85,000 distinct CDR3 sequences listed, about 14% are singletons. The sequenced sample consisted of whole blood. Receptor source: an adult who was a healthcare worker with PCR-confirmed SARS-CoV-2 infection or an uninfected control (not recorded which). CDR3s include the opening cysteine and the closing phenylalanine or tryptophan. D genes are given only for firm matches. Not every row has a clone size; where given, it reads once, few, many or a size class.

>15|TRBV14|TRBJ2-1|many|.
CASSKLQIGGNEQFF
TGTGCCAGCAGCAAACTGCAAATAGGGGGCAATGAGCAGTTCTTC
>16|TRBV6-6|TRBJ1-3|.|.
CASSYSAVSSGNTIYF
TGTGCCAGCAGTTACTCGGCCGTCTCCTCTGGAAACACCATATATTTT
>13|TRBV7-8|TRBJ2-7|.|.
CASSLGRSYEQYF
TGTGCCAGCAGCTTGGGCAGGTCCTACGAGCAGTACTTC
>13|TRBV5-4|TRBJ1-1|few|.
CASSGAKVAEAFF
TGTGCCAGCAGCGGGGCCAAGGTCGCTGAAGCTTTCTTT
>13|TRBV7-9|TRBJ2-5|.|.
CASSYHPQETQYF
TGTGCCAGCAGCTACCACCCCCAAGAGACCCAGTACTTC
>15|TRBV5-6|TRBJ2-7|few|TRBD2
CASSLVGTSGYEQYF
TGTGCCAGCAGCTTGGTAGGGACTAGCGGCTACGAGCAGTACTTC
>13|TRBV12-3/TRBV12-4|TRBJ1-1|many|TRBD1
CASSLRDRNEAFF
TGTGCCAGCAGTTTGCGGGACAGGAATGAAGCTTTCTTT
>14|TRBV9|TRBJ1-2|few|.
CASSALGAKYGYTF
TGTGCCAGCAGCGCTCTGGGAGCTAAATATGGCTACACCTTC
>15|TRBV12-3/TRBV12-4|TRBJ1-2|.|.
CASSPRSGTLKGYTF
TGTGCCAGCAGCCCTCGTTCCGGGACACTTAAGGGCTACACCTTC
>18|TRBV4-3|TRBJ2-3|.|TRBD2
CASSQAAIAGGLTDTQYF
TGCGCCAGCAGCCAAGCGGCTATAGCGGGAGGTTTGACAGATACGCAGTATTTT
>17|TRBV18|TRBJ1-1|many|.
CASSPPSPGTPFGEAFF
TGTGCCAGCTCACCACCGAGCCCCGGGACACCGTTCGGTGAAGCTTTCTTT
>17|TRBV4-3|TRBJ2-1|.|TRBD2
CASSQGQLAGSYNEQFF
TGCGCCAGCAGCCAAGGGCAACTAGCGGGGAGCTACAATGAGCAGTTCTTC
>12|TRBV9|TRBJ2-7|.|.
CASSAGGVEQYF
TGTGCCAGCAGCGCCGGGGGAGTCGAGCAGTACTTC
>15|TRBV28|TRBJ1-1|few|TRBD1
CASSLPGTGKTEAFF
TGTGCCAGCAGTTTACCCGGGACAGGGAAAACTGAAGCTTTCTTT
>14|TRBV6-1|TRBJ1-1|.|.
CASSEVLGSTEAFF
TGTGCCAGCAGTGAGGTGTTAGGGAGCACTGAAGCTTTCTTT
>16|TRBV9|TRBJ2-1|.|.
CASSVDPRGSYNEQFF
TGTGCCAGCAGCGTAGATCCCAGGGGCTCCTACAATGAGCAGTTCTTC
>18|TRBV7-3|TRBJ2-1|.|.
CASSLSLPGTPALNEQFF
TGTGCCAGCAGCTTAAGCCTTCCTGGGACCCCCGCGCTCAATGAGCAGTTCTTC
>15|TRBV5-1|TRBJ2-7|few|TRBD1
CASTHFPGQGYEQYF
TGCGCCAGCACCCACTTCCCGGGACAGGGCTACGAGCAGTACTTC
>13|TRBV7-2|TRBJ1-5|.|.
CASSLNRFEPQHF
TGTGCCAGCAGCTTAAATCGGTTCGAGCCCCAGCATTTT
>15|TRBV25-1|TRBJ2-4|few|TRBD1
CASSEVGQGKNIQYF
TGTGCCAGCAGTGAAGTGGGACAGGGGAAAAACATTCAGTACTTC
>17|TRBV4-2|TRBJ2-3|many|TRBD2
CASSQDIQRGRTDTQYF
TGTGCCAGCAGCCAAGATATCCAGCGGGGCCGCACAGATACGCAGTATTTT
>16|TRBV20-1|TRBJ2-5|few|.
CSARDGLPFSEQTQYF
TGCAGTGCTAGAGATGGACTACCCTTTAGTGAACAGACCCAGTACTTC
>14|TRBV6-6|TRBJ2-7|.|.
CASSYEQKRGEQYF
TGTGCCAGCAGTTACGAGCAGAAGAGAGGCGAGCAGTACTTC
>14|TRBV28|TRBJ1-2|few|TRBD1
CASSQQGLNYGYTF
TGTGCCAGCAGTCAACAGGGGCTTAACTATGGCTACACCTTC
>13|TRBV28|TRBJ2-7|few|.
CASSFVEGGEQYF
TGTGCCAGCAGTTTTGTGGAGGGCGGCGAGCAGTACTTC
>14|TRBV19|TRBJ2-7|.|TRBD2
CASKTPGLACEQYF
TGTGCCAGTAAGACTCCGGGACTAGCGTGCGAGCAGTACTTT
>15|TRBV7-2|TRBJ1-1|many|.
CASSLSGQTGFEAFF
TGTGCCAGCAGCTTATCGGGCCAAACAGGGTTTGAAGCTTTCTTT
>15|TRBV12-3/TRBV12-4|TRBJ1-1|.|TRBD1
CASSFYEGASSEAFF
TGTGCCAGCAGTTTTTATGAGGGGGCTTCGTCTGAAGCTTTCTTT
>15|TRBV7-9|TRBJ2-1|.|TRBD1
CASSWLGTGDNEQFF
TGTGCCAGCAGCTGGTTAGGAACAGGGGATAATGAGCAGTTCTTC
>13|TRBV20-1|TRBJ2-7|.|TRBD2
CSAPPGGRAKQVF
TGCAGTGCCCCTCCCGGCGGGAGGGCCAAACAGGTCTTC
>16|TRBV7-8|TRBJ2-1|few|TRBD1
CASSERQGAERSEQFF
TGTGCCAGCAGCGAAAGACAGGGGGCGGAGCGGTCTGAGCAGTTCTTC
>15|TRBV27|TRBJ2-1|few|.
CASSLYGGFSNEQFF
TGTGCCAGCAGTTTATATGGGGGGTTCTCCAATGAGCAGTTCTTC